This T cell receptor beta chain was observed in a study of blood T cell repertoires in COVID-19. Overall study context: PBMCs, B-cell-depleted T cells, or T cells were the source of the cDNA or gDNA that made up the material.

This CDR3 has 13 residues. Unmatched junction bases numbered 4, after V lost 4 bases and J lost 5 bases. Germline CDR1 is LGHDT and CDR2 is YNNKEL (reference sequence). Clones were read by immunoSEQ multiplex PCR, and TCRdb kept only the in-frame ones, dropping some. The sample consists of approximately 87,000 clones, 80% to 90% of them appearing once. Sequencing input: peripheral blood. The chain links TRBV3-1 (or the pseudogene TRBV3-2) to TRBJ2-7; TRBD1 aligns across 8 bases. This receptor was obtained from a man aged 65-85 years with active or convalescent COVID-19. CDR3: CASSRIQGDEQYF. Here the CDR3 DNA reads TGTGCCAGCAGCCGGATACAGGGGGACGAGCAGTACTTC.